This passage covers 2 T cell receptor beta chains from one sample sequenced in a study of brain T cells in children with intractable seizures. The sample's time point: blood from clinic visit 5 months post-surgery; TSC patient then seizure free. TCRdb keeps only in-frame clones here, not all; method: immunoSEQ multiplex PCR. Of 340,000 or so clones listed, 93% are singletons. The specimen comprised peripheral blood, sampled approximately 5 months after surgery. The receptors come from a boy younger than two with tuberous sclerosis and intractable seizures.

This rearrangement joins TRBV4-1 to TRBJ1-2, with 9 bases lining up with TRBD1. From germline, CDR1 is MGHRA and CDR2 YSYEKL. This CDR3 region has 13 residues. With 4 bases clipped from V and 8 bases from J, the junction kept 5 bases outside the gene matches. DNA of the CDR3: TGCGCCAGCAGCCTCCAGACAGGGGGGGGCTACACCTTC. Protein sequence: CASSLQTGGGYTF.

This clone was picked up a small number of times. The rearrangement uses TRBV2 and TRBJ2-7; the D gene is possibly TRBD2 (6 bases). V dropped 4 bases and J dropped 3 bases, with 13 bases sitting between them. Germline V CDR1 and CDR2: SNHLY, FYNNEI. This CDR3 is built from 14 residues. CDR3 DNA sequence: TGTGCCAGCAGTGTCAAGGGGACTTACTACGAGCAGTACTTC. Translating it yields CASSVKGTYYEQYF.